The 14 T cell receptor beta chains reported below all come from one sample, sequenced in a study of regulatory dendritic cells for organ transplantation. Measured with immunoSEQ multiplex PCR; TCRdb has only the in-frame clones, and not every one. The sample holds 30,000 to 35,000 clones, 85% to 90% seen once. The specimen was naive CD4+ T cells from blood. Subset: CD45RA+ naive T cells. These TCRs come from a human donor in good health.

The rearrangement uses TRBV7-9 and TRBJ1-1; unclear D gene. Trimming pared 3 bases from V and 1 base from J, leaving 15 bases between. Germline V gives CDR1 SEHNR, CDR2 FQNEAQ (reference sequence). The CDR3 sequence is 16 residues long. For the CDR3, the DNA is TGTGCCAGCAGCTTGAGCGGGCCGTCGCCGAACACTGAAGCTTTCTTT. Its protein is CASSLSGPSPNTEAFF.

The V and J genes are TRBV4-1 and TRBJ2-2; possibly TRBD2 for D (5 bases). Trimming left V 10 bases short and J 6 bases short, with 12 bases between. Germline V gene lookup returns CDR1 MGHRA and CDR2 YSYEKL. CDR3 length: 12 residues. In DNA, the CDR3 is TGCGCCACACGGGCGGGCTCCGGGGAGCTGTTTTTT. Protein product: CATRAGSGELFF.

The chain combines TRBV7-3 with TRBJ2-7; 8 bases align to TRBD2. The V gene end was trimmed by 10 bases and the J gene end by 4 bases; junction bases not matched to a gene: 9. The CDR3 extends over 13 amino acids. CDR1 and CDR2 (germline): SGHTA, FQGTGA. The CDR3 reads CATAAAGGYEQYF. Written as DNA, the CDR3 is TGTGCCACCGCTGCGGCGGGGGGTTACGAGCAGTACTTC.

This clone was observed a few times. The CDR3 DNA sequence: TGTGCCAGCAGTTACTCGATAGGGGCGAATGGCTATGGCTACACCTTC. It is translated as CASSYSIGANGYGYTF. This chain uses TRBV6-5 with TRBJ1-2; D is possibly TRBD1 (5 bases). The CDR3 is 16 amino acids. V lost 0 bases to trimming and J lost 4 bases, with 15 bases between them. Germline CDR1 is MNHEY and CDR2 is SVGAGI.

CDR3 amino acids: CASSRSGGTSGANVLTF. The CDR3 DNA sequence: TGTGCCAGCAGCAGAAGCGGGGGGACCTCTGGGGCCAACGTCCTGACTTTC. The gene calls are TRBV11-2 and TRBJ2-6; 9 bases are a match to TRBD2. Germline CDR1 and CDR2: SGHAT and FQNNGV. The CDR3 is 17 residues long. Losses at the gene ends were 5 bases for V and 0 bases for J; bases not matched to a gene: 5.

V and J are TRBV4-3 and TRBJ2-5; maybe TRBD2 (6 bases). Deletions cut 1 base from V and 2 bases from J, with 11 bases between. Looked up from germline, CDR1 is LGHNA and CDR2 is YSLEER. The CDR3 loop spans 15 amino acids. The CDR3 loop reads CASSQGASDQETQYF. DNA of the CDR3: TGCGCCAGCAGCCAAGGGGCTAGCGATCAAGAGACCCAGTACTTC.

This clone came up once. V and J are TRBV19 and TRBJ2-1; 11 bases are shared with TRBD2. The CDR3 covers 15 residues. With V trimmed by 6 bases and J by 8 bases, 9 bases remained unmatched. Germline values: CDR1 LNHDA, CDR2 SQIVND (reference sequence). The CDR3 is CASRETSGSIDEQFF. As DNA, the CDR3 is TGTGCCAGTAGAGAAACTAGCGGGAGTATTGATGAGCAGTTCTTC.

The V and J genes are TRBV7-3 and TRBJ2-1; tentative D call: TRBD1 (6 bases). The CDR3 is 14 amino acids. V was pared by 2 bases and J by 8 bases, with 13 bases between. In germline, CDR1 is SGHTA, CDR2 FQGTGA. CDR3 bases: TGTGCCAGCAGCTTATGGGCAGGGGCGGATGAGCAGTTCTTC. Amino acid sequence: CASSLWAGADEQFF.

The CDR3 region has the DNA TGTGCCAGCAGCTTAACCCGGGACCTGCCGAACACCGGGGAGCTGTTTTTT. Its translation is CASSLTRDLPNTGELFF. The chain couples TRBV7-3 to TRBJ2-2; the D call may be TRBD1 or TRBD2 (5 bases each). The germline CDR1 and CDR2 sequences are SGHTA and FQGTGA. The CDR3 loop spans 17 amino acids. Trimming removed 0 bases at V and 0 bases at J, with 11 bases between.

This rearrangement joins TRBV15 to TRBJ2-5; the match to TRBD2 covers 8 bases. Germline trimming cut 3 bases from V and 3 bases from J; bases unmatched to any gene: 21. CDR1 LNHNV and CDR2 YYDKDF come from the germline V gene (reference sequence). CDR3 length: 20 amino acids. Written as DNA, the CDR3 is TGTGCCACCAGCAGCGGGGCGCGTTTTGGACTAGCCGACGATAAAGAGACCCAGTACTTC. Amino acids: CATSSGARFGLADDKETQYF.

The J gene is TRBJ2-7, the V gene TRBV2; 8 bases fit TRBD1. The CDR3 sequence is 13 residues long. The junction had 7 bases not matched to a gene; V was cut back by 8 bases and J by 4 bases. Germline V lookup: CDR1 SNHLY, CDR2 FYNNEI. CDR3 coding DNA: TGTGCCAGCGGCACAGGGGGGTTTTACGAGCAGTACTTC. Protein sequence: CASGTGGFYEQYF. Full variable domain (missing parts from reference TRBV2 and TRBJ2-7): EPEVTQTPSHQVTQMGQEVILRCVPISNHLYFYWYRQILGQKVEFLVSFYNNEISEKSEIFDDQFSVERPDGSNFTLKIRSTKLEDSAMYFCASGTGGFYEQYFGPGTRLTVT.

CDR3 sequence reads: CASSSIDWRAGEKLFF. CDR3 in DNA: TGTGCCAGCAGCTCCATAGACTGGAGGGCGGGTGAAAAACTGTTTTTT. V is TRBV11-2 and J is TRBJ1-4, with no clear D. Trimming took off 4 bases at V and 7 bases at J, with 19 bases between the two ends. The CDR3 consists of 16 residues. Germline assignment: CDR1 SGHAT and CDR2 FQNNGV. The full variable domain, its missing parts supplied by reference TRBV11-2 and TRBJ1-4, is EAGVAQSPRYKIIEKRQSVAFWCNPISGHATLYWYQQILGQGPKLLIQFQNNGVVDDSQLPKDRFSAERLKGVDSTLKIQPAKLEDSAVYLCASSSIDWRAGEKLFFGSGTQLSVL.

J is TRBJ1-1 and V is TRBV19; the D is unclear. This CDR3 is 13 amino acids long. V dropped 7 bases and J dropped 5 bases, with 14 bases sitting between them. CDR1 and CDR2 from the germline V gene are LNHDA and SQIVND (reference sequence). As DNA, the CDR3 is TGTGCCAGTACCCCTGCCCCGGGGACTGAAGCTTTCTTT. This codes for CASTPAPGTEAFF.

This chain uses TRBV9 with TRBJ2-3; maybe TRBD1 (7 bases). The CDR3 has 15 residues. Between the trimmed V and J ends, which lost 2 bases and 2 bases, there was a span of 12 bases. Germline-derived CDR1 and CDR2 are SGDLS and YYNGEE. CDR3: CASSVAGGPTDTQYF. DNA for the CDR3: TGTGCCAGCAGCGTTGCAGGGGGGCCCACAGATACGCAGTATTTT.